This T cell receptor (beta chain) was identified in a study of blood T cell repertoires in COVID-19. Study-wide context: Samples taken during acute and convalescent COVID-19 were collected in the United States, Italy and Spain. From T cells, B-cell-depleted T cells, or PBMCs came the material, which was cDNA or gDNA.

Original processing methods: Reference gene primer amplification yielded estimated nucleated cell counts. Sequencing was performed with immunoSEQ multiplex PCR; in TCRdb, only in-frame clones are kept and a portion is missing. From that table come the V and J calls and clone size; the DNA was used to work out D and trimming. This sample yields approximately 200,000 clones, of which 88% are seen a single time; approximately 1.7% belongs to the top ten. From germline, CDR1 is LGHDT and CDR2 YNNKEL (reference sequence). This CDR3 has 13 amino acids. The V end was cut by 6 bases, the J end by 7 bases, with 15 bases between.

This TCR was recovered from a man between 70 and 80 years old with acute or convalescent COVID-19. The sample consisted of peripheral blood. The genes are TRBV3-1 (or the pseudogene TRBV3-2) and TRBJ1-1; D is uncertain. Here the CDR3 DNA reads TGTGCCAGCAGTCTAAGGGTCGGGGATGAAGCTTTCTTT. It is translated as CASSLRVGDEAFF.